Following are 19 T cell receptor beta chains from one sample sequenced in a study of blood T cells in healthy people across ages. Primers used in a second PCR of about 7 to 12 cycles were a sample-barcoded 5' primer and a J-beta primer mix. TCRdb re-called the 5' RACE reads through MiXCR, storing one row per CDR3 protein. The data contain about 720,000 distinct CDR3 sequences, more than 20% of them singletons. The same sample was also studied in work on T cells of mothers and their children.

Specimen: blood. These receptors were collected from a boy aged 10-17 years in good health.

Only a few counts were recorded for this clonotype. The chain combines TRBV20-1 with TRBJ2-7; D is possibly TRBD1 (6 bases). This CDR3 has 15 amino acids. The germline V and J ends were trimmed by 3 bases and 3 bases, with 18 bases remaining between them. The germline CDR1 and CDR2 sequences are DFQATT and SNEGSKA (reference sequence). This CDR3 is CSARKGWTAYYEQYF. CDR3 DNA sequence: TGCAGTGCTAGGAAGGGATGGACAGCTTACTACGAGCAGTACTTC.

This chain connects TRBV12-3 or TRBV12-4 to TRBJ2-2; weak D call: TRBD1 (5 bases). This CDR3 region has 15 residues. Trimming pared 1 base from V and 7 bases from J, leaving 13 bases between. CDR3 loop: CASSLVGRVDGELFF. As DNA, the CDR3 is TGTGCCAGCAGTTTAGTGGGCAGGGTGGACGGGGAGCTGTTTTTT.

As DNA, the CDR3 is TGTGCCAGCAGTTTTTGGGGGGGGGTCGGAGACCTGCAAGAGACCCAGTACTTC. This gives the protein CASSFWGGVGDLQETQYF. The chain uses TRBV27 and TRBJ2-5, with 7 bases matching TRBD2. The CDR3 is 18 residues long. CDR1 is MNHEY and CDR2 is SMNVEV in the germline V gene (reference sequence). The trim removed 3 bases at V and 2 bases at J, leaving 15 bases unmatched.

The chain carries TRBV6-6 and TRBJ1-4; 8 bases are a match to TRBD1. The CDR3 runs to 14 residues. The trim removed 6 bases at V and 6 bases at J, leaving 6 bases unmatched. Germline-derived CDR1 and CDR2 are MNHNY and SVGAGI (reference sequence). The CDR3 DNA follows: TGTGCCAGCAGCAACCAGGGGGCTGATGAAAAACTGTTTTTT. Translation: CASSNQGADEKLFF.

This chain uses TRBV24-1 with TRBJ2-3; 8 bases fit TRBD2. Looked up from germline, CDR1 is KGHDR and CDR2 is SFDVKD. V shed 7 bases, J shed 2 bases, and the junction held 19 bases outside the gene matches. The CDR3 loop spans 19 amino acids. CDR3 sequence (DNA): TGTGCCACCAGCCGTTTTAACGGGAGGGGGACGGGGTCCACAGATACGCAGTATTTT. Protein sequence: CATSRFNGRGTGSTDTQYF.

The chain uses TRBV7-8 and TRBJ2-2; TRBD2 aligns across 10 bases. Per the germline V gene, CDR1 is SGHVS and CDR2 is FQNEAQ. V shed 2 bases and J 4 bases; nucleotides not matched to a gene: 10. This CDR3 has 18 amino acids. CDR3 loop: CASSLRDSGGIVTGELFF. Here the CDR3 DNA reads TGTGCCAGCAGCTTAAGGGATAGCGGGGGGATAGTCACCGGGGAGCTGTTTTTT.

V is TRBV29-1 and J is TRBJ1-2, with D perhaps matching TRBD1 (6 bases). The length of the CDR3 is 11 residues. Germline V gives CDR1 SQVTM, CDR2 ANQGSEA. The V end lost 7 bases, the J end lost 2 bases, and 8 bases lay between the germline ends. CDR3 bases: TGCAGCGCCAGGGGAAACTATGGCTACACCTTC. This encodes CSARGNYGYTF.

CDR3 region: CASSPHRGPGNTIYF. The DNA for the CDR3 is TGCGCCAGCAGCCCGCACCGAGGTCCTGGAAACACCATATATTTT. The J gene is TRBJ1-3, the V gene TRBV5-1; D remains ambiguous. V was trimmed by 4 bases and J by 2 bases, leaving 13 bases between them. Germline V lookup: CDR1 SGHRS, CDR2 YFSETQ. The CDR3 has 15 residues.

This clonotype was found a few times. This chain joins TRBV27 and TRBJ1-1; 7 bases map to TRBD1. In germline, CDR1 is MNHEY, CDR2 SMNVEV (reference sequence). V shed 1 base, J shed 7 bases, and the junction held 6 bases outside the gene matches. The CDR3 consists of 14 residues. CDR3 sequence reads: CASSLFQGQSEAFF. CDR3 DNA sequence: TGTGCCAGCAGTTTATTCCAGGGACAGAGTGAAGCTTTCTTT.

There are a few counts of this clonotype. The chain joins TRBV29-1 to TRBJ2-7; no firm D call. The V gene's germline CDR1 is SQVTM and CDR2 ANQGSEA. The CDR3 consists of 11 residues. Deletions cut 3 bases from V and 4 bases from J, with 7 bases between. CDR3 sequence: CSVDTGYEQYF. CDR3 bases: TGCAGCGTTGATACCGGGTACGAGCAGTACTTC.

CDR3 nucleotides: TGCAGCGTTGAACAATTCGGACAGGGGATATCCTACGAGCAGTACTTC. This codes for CSVEQFGQGISYEQYF. The rearrangement uses TRBV29-1 and TRBJ2-7; 9 nucleotides line up with TRBD1. Germline V CDR1 and CDR2: SQVTM, ANQGSEA. The CDR3 has 16 amino acids. Trimming at V came to 2 bases and at J to 1 base, leaving 9 bases not matched to a gene.

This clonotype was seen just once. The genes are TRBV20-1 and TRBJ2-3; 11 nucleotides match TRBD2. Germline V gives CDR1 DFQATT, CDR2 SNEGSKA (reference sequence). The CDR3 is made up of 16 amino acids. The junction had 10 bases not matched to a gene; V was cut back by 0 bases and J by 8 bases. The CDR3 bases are TGCAGTGCTAGAGACCCGACTAGCGGGGTCGGTGGTACGCAGTATTTT. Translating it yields CSARDPTSGVGGTQYF.

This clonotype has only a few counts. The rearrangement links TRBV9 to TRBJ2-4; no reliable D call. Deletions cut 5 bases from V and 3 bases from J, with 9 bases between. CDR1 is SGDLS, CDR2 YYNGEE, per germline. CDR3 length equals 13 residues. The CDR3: CASSEENKNIQYF. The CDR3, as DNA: TGTGCCAGCAGTGAGGAGAACAAAAACATTCAGTACTTC. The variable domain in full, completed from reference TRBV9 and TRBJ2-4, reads DSGVTQTPKHLITATGQRVTLRCSPRSGDLSVYWYQQSLDQGLQFLIQYYNGEERAKGNILERFSAQQFPDLHSELNLSSLELGDSALYFCASSEENKNIQYFGAGTRLSVL.

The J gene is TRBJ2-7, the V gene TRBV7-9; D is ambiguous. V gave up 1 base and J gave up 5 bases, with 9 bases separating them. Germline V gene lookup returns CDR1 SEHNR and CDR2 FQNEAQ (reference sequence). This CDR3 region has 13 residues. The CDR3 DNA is TGTGCCAGCAGCTTAGGTAGGCCCCACGAGCAGTACTTC. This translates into CASSLGRPHEQYF.

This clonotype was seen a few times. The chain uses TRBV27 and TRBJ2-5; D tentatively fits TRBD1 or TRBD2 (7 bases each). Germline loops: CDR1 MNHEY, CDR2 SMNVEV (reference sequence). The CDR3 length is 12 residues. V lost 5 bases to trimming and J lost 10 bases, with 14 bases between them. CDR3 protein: CASSPQGGSQYF. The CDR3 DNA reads TGTGCCAGCAGTCCCCAGGGGGGGAGCCAGTACTTC.

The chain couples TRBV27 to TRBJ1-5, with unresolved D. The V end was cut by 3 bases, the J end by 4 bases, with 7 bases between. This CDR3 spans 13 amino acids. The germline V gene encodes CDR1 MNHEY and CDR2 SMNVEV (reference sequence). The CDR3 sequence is CASSFGPNQPQHF. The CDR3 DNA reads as TGTGCCAGCAGTTTCGGGCCTAATCAGCCCCAGCATTTT.

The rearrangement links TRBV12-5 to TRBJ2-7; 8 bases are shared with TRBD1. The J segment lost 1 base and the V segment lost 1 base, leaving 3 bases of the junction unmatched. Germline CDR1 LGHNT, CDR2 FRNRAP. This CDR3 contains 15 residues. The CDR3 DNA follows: TGTGCTAGTGGTTTGGCGGACAGGGAATCCTACGAGCAGTACTTC. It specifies CASGLADRESYEQYF.

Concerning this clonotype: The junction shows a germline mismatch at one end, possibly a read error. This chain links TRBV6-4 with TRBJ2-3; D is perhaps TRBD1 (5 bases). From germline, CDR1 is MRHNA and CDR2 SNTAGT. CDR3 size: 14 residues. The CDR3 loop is CASSDGEGADTQYF. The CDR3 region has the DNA TGTGCCAGCAGTGACGGGGAAGGGGCAGACACGCAGTATTTT.

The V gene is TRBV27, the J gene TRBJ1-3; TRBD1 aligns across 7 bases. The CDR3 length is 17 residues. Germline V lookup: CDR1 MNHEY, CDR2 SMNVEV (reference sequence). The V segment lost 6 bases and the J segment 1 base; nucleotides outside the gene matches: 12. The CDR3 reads CASRRFSGDSSGNTIYF. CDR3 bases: TGTGCCAGCAGACGATTTTCGGGGGACAGTTCTGGAAACACCATATATTTT.